This T cell receptor (beta chain) originates from a study of patients and donors after allogeneic stem cell transplantation. TCRdb re-analysed the RT-PCR reads in MiXCR, keeping a single row per CDR3 protein. The data show about 210,000 distinct CDR3 sequences, around two fifths seen once. Germline assignment: CDR1 DFQATT and CDR2 SNEGSKA (reference sequence). Trimming stripped 3 bases from V and 0 bases from J, with 7 bases between. The CDR3 spans 13 residues. Sequencing was performed on blood, either unsorted or a sorted T cell fraction (not recorded which). This receptor was identified in a human donor who was either an allogeneic HSCT recipient or a stem cell or donor lymphocyte infusion donor (not recorded which). It is not recorded whose cells these are; they may come from a transplant donor. The J gene is TRBJ2-3, the V gene TRBV20-1; tentative D call: TRBD2 (5 bases). In DNA form, the CDR3 reads TGCAGTGCTAGCGGGGTGAGCACAGATACGCAGTATTTT. Residues: CSASGVSTDTQYF.